Below, 25 T cell receptor beta chains from the same sample are listed, as sequenced in a study of T cells expressing NK-cell markers (dated by TCRdb to 2018 to 2021). Library construction relied on 5' RACE. The sequencer was an Illumina HiSeq 2000. TCRdb reprocessed the raw reads; every CDR3 protein sequence is a single record, and DNA is not supplied. This sample's table carries some 460,000 distinct CDR3 sequences. The ten top clones hold 1.4% of the sample. The specimen was blood T cells: a sorted CD56 or NKG2C T cell subset, CD4+ or CD8+ T cells, or bulk PBMC T cells (not recorded which). These receptors came from a woman aged 50 to 60 in good health. Donor details come from another sample of the same person, matched by shared clones.

This sequence joins TRBV24-1 and TRBJ2-6. CDR3 length: 13 residues. Germline-derived CDR1 and CDR2 are KGHDR and SFDVKD. The CDR3 spells CATSQTGANVLTF.

This chain links TRBV30 with TRBJ1-1; the TCRdb call, TRBD1, lacks DNA for checking. Germline V lookup: CDR1 GTSNPN, CDR2 SVGIG (reference sequence). This CDR3 comprises 16 residues. The CDR3 reads CAWTQPTGGKNTEAFF. The full variable domain, rest sourced from reference TRBV30 and TRBJ1-1, is SQTIHQWPATLVQPVGSPLSLECTVEGTSNPNLYWYRQAAGRGLQLLFYSVGIGQISSEVPQNLSASRPQDRQFILSSKKLLLSDSGFYLCAWTQPTGGKNTEAFFGQGTRLTVV.

The rearrangement links TRBV20-1 to TRBJ2-1; TCRdb designates TRBD2, a call that cannot be tested without DNA. In germline, CDR1 is DFQATT, CDR2 SNEGSKA (reference sequence). The CDR3 covers 15 residues. The CDR3 sequence is CSADYEAGSGNEQFF.

This rearrangement joins TRBV29-1 to TRBJ1-3. The CDR3 totals 12 residues. Germline assignment: CDR1 SQVTM and CDR2 ANQGSEA. The CDR3 region is CSVRSPGNTIYF.

The chain employs TRBV7-9 and TRBJ2-1. The CDR3 extends over 13 amino acids. Germline CDR1 reads SEHNR; CDR2 reads FQNEAQ (reference sequence). This CDR3 is CASSLAEPNEQFF.

The chain combines TRBV2 with TRBJ2-5; with no DNA, the TCRdb D assignment of TRBD1 cannot be verified. The CDR3 totals 15 residues. Germline CDR1 and CDR2: SNHLY and FYNNEI. The chain's CDR3 is CASSEVGTPQETQYF.

The chain combines TRBV9 with TRBJ2-1; lacking DNA, the TRBD1 call made by TCRdb goes unchecked. This CDR3 has 13 amino acids. Per germline, CDR1 SGDLS and CDR2 YYNGEE. CDR3 amino acids: CASSAQDRGGQFF.

The genes are TRBV5-1 and TRBJ2-7; TCRdb gives TRBD1 as the D gene, but with no DNA this cannot be confirmed. The germline CDR1 and CDR2 sequences are SGHRS and YFSETQ. CDR3 length equals 15 residues. The CDR3 spells CASSLAHRGVGEQYF.

The chain employs TRBV15 and TRBJ2-1; TCRdb selects TRBD2, and the lack of DNA leaves this call unchecked. The germline gives CDR1 LNHNV, CDR2 YYDKDF (reference sequence). The length of the CDR3 is 13 residues. CDR3 in amino acids: CATSRGPDEGQFF.

The chain employs TRBV12-3 or TRBV12-4 and TRBJ1-1; there is no DNA to check the TCRdb D call of TRBD1. The CDR3 runs to 15 residues. The chain's CDR3 is CASTRSRGPNTEAFF.

V gene TRBV7-8 combines with J gene TRBJ2-1; TCRdb returns TRBD1, unconfirmable since there is no DNA. This CDR3 is 16 amino acids long. CDR1 and CDR2 (germline): SGHVS, FQNEAQ. CDR3 amino acids: CASSSYRLGQFNEQFF.

This chain links TRBV7-9 with TRBJ2-7; without DNA, the TCRdb call of TRBD2 cannot be checked. There are 13 residues in the CDR3. Germline loops: CDR1 SEHNR, CDR2 FQNEAQ (reference sequence). This CDR3 is CASSSLAGDEQYF.

This chain joins TRBV24-1 and TRBJ2-3; TCRdb's D call, TRBD1, is unchecked because there is no DNA. The CDR3 is 15 amino acids. Germline values: CDR1 KGHDR, CDR2 SFDVKD. The CDR3 sequence is CATGQDRGVTDTQYF.

J is TRBJ2-1 and V is TRBV7-9; TCRdb's assignment of TRBD1 cannot be checked, as there is no DNA. There are 14 residues in the CDR3. Germline CDR1 SEHNR, CDR2 FQNEAQ (reference sequence). The CDR3 loop reads CASSRIRDGNEQFF.

The chain has TRBV20-1 and TRBJ2-2; TCRdb outputs TRBD2, but without DNA this stays unchecked. Per the germline V gene, CDR1 is DFQATT and CDR2 is SNEGSKA (reference sequence). The CDR3 spans 15 residues. The CDR3: CSARATSGYTGELFF.

The rearrangement joins TRBV24-1 to TRBJ1-5; TCRdb lists TRBD1, though no DNA is available to test this call. This CDR3 has 14 residues. Looked up from germline, CDR1 is KGHDR and CDR2 is SFDVKD. CDR3 loop: CATSAPGQGQPQHF.

J is TRBJ2-2 and V is TRBV20-1; TCRdb reports TRBD2, a call that lacks DNA to check it against. CDR3 size: 18 residues. Looked up from germline, CDR1 is DFQATT and CDR2 is SNEGSKA (reference sequence). The CDR3 loop is CSASRIAAGGPNTGELFF.

The chain couples TRBV29-1 to TRBJ2-3; TCRdb calls TRBD1, which cannot be checked without DNA. Germline V CDR1 and CDR2: SQVTM, ANQGSEA. The CDR3 has 13 amino acids. CDR3 amino acids: CSATGEDTDTQYF.

The chain employs TRBV3-1 and TRBJ2-3. CDR3 length: 15 residues. The germline V gene encodes CDR1 LGHDT and CDR2 YNNKEL (reference sequence). The CDR3 loop is CASSPTLIQTDTQYF.

V gene TRBV19 combines with J gene TRBJ1-3; TCRdb picks TRBD1, but there is no DNA to check that call. CDR1 LNHDA and CDR2 SQIVND come from the germline V gene (reference sequence). The CDR3 loop spans 16 amino acids. The CDR3 is CASSPRQGMSGNTIYF.

The chain carries TRBV5-5 and TRBJ2-3; no DNA is available, so the TRBD2 call from TCRdb remains unchecked. Germline V gene sequence: CDR1 SGHKS, CDR2 YYEKEE (reference sequence). The CDR3 loop spans 17 amino acids. The CDR3 loop is CASSLEASGSFTDTQYF.

This CDR3 reads CSARPFQRETATDTQYF. The chain carries TRBV20-1 and TRBJ2-3; TCRdb designates TRBD2, a call that cannot be tested without DNA. This CDR3 contains 17 residues. Germline values: CDR1 DFQATT, CDR2 SNEGSKA (reference sequence).

J is TRBJ2-5 and V is TRBV10-3. There are 16 residues in the CDR3. CDR1 and CDR2 from the germline V gene are ENHRY and SYGVKD. This chain's CDR3 is CAISESTQLIQETQYF.

The CDR3 protein is CASSQDSDRPWGSPLHF. The J gene is TRBJ1-6, the V gene TRBV4-1; TCRdb indicates TRBD1, and absent DNA this call remains unverified. Germline V gene data show CDR1 as MGHRA and CDR2 as YSYEKL. The CDR3 has 17 residues.

The J gene is TRBJ2-2, the V gene TRBV20-1; the D gene TCRdb calls, TRBD2, cannot be checked with no DNA. This CDR3 is built from 17 residues. The germline gives CDR1 DFQATT, CDR2 SNEGSKA (reference sequence). CDR3 protein: CSARGQAGGPNTGELFF.